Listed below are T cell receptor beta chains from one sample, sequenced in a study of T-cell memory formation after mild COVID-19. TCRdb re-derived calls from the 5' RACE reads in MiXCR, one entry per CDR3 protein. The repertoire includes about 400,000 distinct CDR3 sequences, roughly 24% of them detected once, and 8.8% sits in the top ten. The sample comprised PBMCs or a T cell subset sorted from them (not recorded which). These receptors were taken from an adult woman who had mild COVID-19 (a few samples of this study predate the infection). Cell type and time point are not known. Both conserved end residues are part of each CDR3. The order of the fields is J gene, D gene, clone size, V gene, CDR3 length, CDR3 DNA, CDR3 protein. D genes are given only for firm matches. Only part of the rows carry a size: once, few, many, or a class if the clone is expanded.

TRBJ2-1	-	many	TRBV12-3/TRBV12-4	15	TGTGCCAGCAGTCGACCCGGGGAGTCAAAGGGTGAGCAGTTCTTC	CASSRPGESKGEQFF
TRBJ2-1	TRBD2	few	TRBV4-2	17	TGTGCCAGCAGCCAAGATGGCCTAGCGGGAGCCTACAATGAGCAGTTCTTC	CASSQDGLAGAYNEQFF
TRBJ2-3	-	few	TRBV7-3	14	TGTGCCAGCAGCTCCCAAGCTAGCACAGATACGCAGTATTTT	CASSSQASTDTQYF
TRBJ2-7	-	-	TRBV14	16	TGTGCCAGCAGCCAAATCCTAGGCACGACCTCCTACGAGCAGTACTTC	CASSQILGTTSYEQYF
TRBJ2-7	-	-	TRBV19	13	TGTGCCACTCGGCGGGGCACCCTCTACGAGCAGTACTTC	CATRRGTLYEQYF
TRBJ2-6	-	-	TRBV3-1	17	TGTGCCAGCAGCCAAGATCGCGGTCCATTCGGGGCCAACGTCCTGACTTTC	CASSQDRGPFGANVLTF
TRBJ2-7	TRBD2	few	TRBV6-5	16	TGTGCCAGCAGCCTGACACCAAGCGGGAGAAGCTACGAGCAGTACTTC	CASSLTPSGRSYEQYF
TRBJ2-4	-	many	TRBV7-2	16	TGTGCCAGCAGCCCGGCGGCAGGGGCGGTATCAAACATTCAGTACTTC	CASSPAAGAVSNIQYF
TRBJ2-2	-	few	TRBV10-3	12	TGTGCCATCAGCCCAGGGGCCGGGGAGCTGTTTTTT	CAISPGAGELFF
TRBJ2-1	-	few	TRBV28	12	TGTGCCAGCAGTTTTGGGGGCGATGAGCAGTTCTTC	CASSFGGDEQFF
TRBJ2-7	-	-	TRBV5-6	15	TGTGCCAGCAGCCCGGGTCAGGGATCTGGCTACGAGCAGTACTTC	CASSPGQGSGYEQYF
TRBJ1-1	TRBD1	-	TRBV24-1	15	TGTGCCACCAGTGAAGGGGACAGATCGAACACTGAAGCTTTCTTT	CATSEGDRSNTEAFF
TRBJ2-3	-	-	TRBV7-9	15	TGTGCCAGCAGCTTAGGCGAAGTGAGCACAGATACGCAGTATTTT	CASSLGEVSTDTQYF
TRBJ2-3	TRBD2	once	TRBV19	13	TGTGCTTCTAGCGGGAGAGAGGCAGATACGCAGTATTTT	CASSGREADTQYF
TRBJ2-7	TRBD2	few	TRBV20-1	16	TGCAGTGCTAGAGGCTCATTAGCGGGAGATCCCTACGAGCAGTACTTC	CSARGSLAGDPYEQYF
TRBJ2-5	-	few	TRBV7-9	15	TGTGCCAGCAGCGCGGGGGCGGGAGAGGGAGAGACCCAGTACTTC	CASSAGAGEGETQYF